Below, 18 T cell receptor beta chains from the same sample are listed, as sequenced in a study of Tregs in tolerant kidney transplant recipients. TCRdb's table, derived via immunoSEQ multiplex PCR, lists solely in-frame clones and lacks some. Here the sample spans 90,000 or so clones, 93% being singletons. Recipients received nonmyeloablative bone marrow transplants from related graft donors, with transient mixed chimerism. This material consisted of CD4+ T cells from blood (PBMCs), taken 12 months after the transplant. The receptors were sampled from a human patient who received a combined kidney and bone marrow transplant. The T cells may partly be graft donor cells.

The gene calls are TRBV19 and TRBJ2-1, with 7 bases fitting TRBD1. V shed 4 bases, J shed 9 bases, and the junction held 12 bases outside the gene matches. This CDR3 is built from 15 residues. Germline V gene data show CDR1 as LNHDA and CDR2 as SQIVND (reference sequence). This chain's CDR3 is CASSTLRTGLSEQFF. DNA of the CDR3: TGTGCCAGTAGTACCCTAAGGACAGGTCTAAGTGAGCAGTTCTTC.

The chain employs TRBV27 and TRBJ2-1, with TRBD2 identical over 15 bases. The V gene end was trimmed by 10 bases and the J gene end by 6 bases; junction bases not matched to a gene: 7. The CDR3 runs to 15 residues. Germline CDR1 is MNHEY and CDR2 is SMNVEV (reference sequence). The CDR3 nucleotides read TGTGCCACCGGGACTAGCGGGGGGTCTCGCAATGAGCAGTTCTTC. This gives the protein CATGTSGGSRNEQFF.

The chain employs TRBV14 and TRBJ1-1, with D maybe TRBD1 (5 bases). CDR3 length: 14 residues. Trimming took off 0 bases at V and 5 bases at J, with 10 bases between the two ends. From germline, CDR1 is SGHDN and CDR2 FVKESK. The DNA for the CDR3 is TGTGCCAGCAGCCAAGAGGGGGGTTGGACTGAAGCTTTCTTT. Its translation is CASSQEGGWTEAFF.

The chain employs TRBV11-2 and TRBJ2-5, with 9 bases matching TRBD2. The CDR3 extends over 15 amino acids. V lost 5 bases to trimming and J lost 7 bases; unmatched junction nucleotides: 11. Germline assignment: CDR1 SGHAT and CDR2 FQNNGV. The DNA of the CDR3 is TGTGCCAGCAGCCCTACGCGGCTAGCGGGGCGGACCCAGTACTTC. Translating it yields CASSPTRLAGRTQYF.

This rearrangement joins TRBV7-2 to TRBJ1-2, with D maybe TRBD1 (5 bases). Germline V gene lookup returns CDR1 SGHTA and CDR2 FQGNSA. The V end was cut by 2 bases, the J end by 2 bases, with 6 bases between. The CDR3 is 13 residues long. The CDR3 sequence is CASSLRGNYGYTF. CDR3 bases: TGTGCCAGCAGCTTACGGGGGAACTATGGCTACACCTTC.

This clone occurred once. The chain links TRBV5-4 to TRBJ2-5; TRBD2 agrees at 14 bases. This CDR3 is built from 16 residues. The V gene's germline CDR1 is SGHNT and CDR2 YYREEE (reference sequence). V gave up 4 bases and J gave up 5 bases; unmatched junction bases: 7. The CDR3 loop is CASSRPTSGRAETQYF. DNA for the CDR3: TGTGCCAGCAGCAGGCCGACTAGCGGGAGGGCTGAGACCCAGTACTTC.

The chain couples TRBV7-8 to TRBJ2-5; TRBD1 matches 7 bases. V was clipped by 5 bases and J by 2 bases; unmatched bases: 5. This CDR3 comprises 14 residues. In germline, CDR1 is SGHVS, CDR2 FQNEAQ. The CDR3 nucleotides are TGTGCCAGCAGCCAAGACAGGGTACAAGAGACCCAGTACTTC. Translation gives CASSQDRVQETQYF.

The chain carries TRBV13 and TRBJ2-7, with TRBD2 matching 13 bases. This CDR3 contains 19 residues. CDR1 PRHDT and CDR2 FYEKMQ come from the germline V gene (reference sequence). Trimming took 5 bases from V and 0 from J; bases not matched to a gene: 13. The CDR3 DNA is TGTGCCAGCAGCGCGGGGTTAGGACTAGCGGGGGTTAGCTCCTACGAGCAGTACTTC. As protein: CASSAGLGLAGVSSYEQYF.

The chain uses TRBV19 and TRBJ1-1, with 9 positions matching TRBD1. The V segment lost 6 bases and the J segment 3 bases; nucleotides outside the gene matches: 8. The V gene's germline CDR1 is LNHDA and CDR2 SQIVND (reference sequence). CDR3 size: 15 residues. The CDR3 sequence is CASRRQGEGYTEAFF. The CDR3 region has the DNA TGTGCCAGTAGGCGACAGGGGGAGGGATACACTGAAGCTTTCTTT.

The chain joins TRBV2 to TRBJ2-3; the match to TRBD2 covers 7 bases. CDR1 is SNHLY, CDR2 FYNNEI, per germline. The CDR3 length is 15 residues. The ends lost 3 bases at V and 1 base at J; junction bases unmatched: 4. CDR3 sequence reads: CASSDGLAGTDTQYF. DNA of the CDR3: TGTGCCAGCAGTGACGGGCTAGCGGGCACAGATACGCAGTATTTT. The full variable domain, its missing parts supplied by reference TRBV2 and TRBJ2-3, is EPEVTQTPSHQVTQMGQEVILRCVPISNHLYFYWYRQILGQKVEFLVSFYNNEISEKSEIFDDQFSVERPDGSNFTLKIRSTKLEDSAMYFCASSDGLAGTDTQYFGPGTRLTVL.

This chain's CDR3 is CASSLGDREDSPLHF. CDR3 nucleotides: TGCGCCAGCAGCCTTGGAGACAGGGAGGACTCACCCCTCCACTTT. J is TRBJ1-6 and V is TRBV5-1; 7 bases align to TRBD1. J gave up 10 bases and V 4 bases, and 11 bases lay outside the gene matches. The CDR3 runs 15 residues. From germline, CDR1 is SGHRS and CDR2 YFSETQ.

The chain combines TRBV7-3 with TRBJ2-7, with D hard to call. Between the trimmed V and J ends, which lost 5 bases and 0 bases, there was a span of 11 bases. The germline V gene has CDR1 SGHTA and CDR2 FQGTGA. The CDR3 length is 14 residues. The CDR3 spells CASSPTPNSYEQYF. The CDR3, as DNA: TGTGCCAGCAGCCCTACCCCAAACTCCTACGAGCAGTACTTC.

This clone was observed a single time. The rearrangement links TRBV30 to TRBJ2-3, with a tentative D call TRBD2 (7 bases). The CDR3 is made up of 19 amino acids. Trimming pared 0 bases from V and 0 bases from J, leaving 22 bases between. Germline CDR1 reads GTSNPN; CDR2 reads SVGIG (reference sequence). CDR3 in DNA: TGTGCCTGGAGTGTAATAAACGGGGGGCCCACATTTAGCACAGATACGCAGTATTTT. Translation gives CAWSVINGGPTFSTDTQYF.

This CDR3 reads CAWSDRGHWAYNEQFF. The CDR3 bases are TGTGCCTGGAGTGATAGGGGGCATTGGGCCTACAATGAGCAGTTCTTC. The chain is built from TRBV30 and TRBJ2-1; 7 nucleotides align to TRBD1. The germline V gene encodes CDR1 GTSNPN and CDR2 SVGIG (reference sequence). J gave up 2 bases and V 1 base, and 8 bases lay outside the gene matches. CDR3 length equals 16 residues.

V gene TRBV11-2 combines with J gene TRBJ2-5; no clear D. The germline V and J ends were trimmed by 2 bases and 1 base, with 5 bases remaining between them. Germline loops: CDR1 SGHAT, CDR2 FQNNGV. This CDR3 is built from 13 residues. Written as DNA, the CDR3 is TGTGCCAGCAGCTTATTTCTCCAAGAGACCCAGTACTTC. Encoded protein: CASSLFLQETQYF.

V gene TRBV7-2 combines with J gene TRBJ1-4, with D perhaps TRBD1 (5 bases). The CDR3 runs 13 residues. Germline V lookup: CDR1 SGHTA, CDR2 FQGNSA. V lost 5 bases and J 3 bases, leaving 7 bases between the germline ends. The CDR3 DNA reads as TGTGCCAGCAGCCCGGGGGCTAATGAAAAACTGTTTTTT. It encodes CASSPGANEKLFF.

The chain recombines TRBV9 with TRBJ2-1; 11 nucleotides agree with TRBD2. Germline V gene lookup returns CDR1 SGDLS and CDR2 YYNGEE. The V gene end was trimmed by 3 bases and the J gene end by 7 bases; junction bases not matched to a gene: 6. CDR3 length: 15 amino acids. The CDR3 DNA reads TGTGCCAGCAGCGCCCAACTAGCGGGAGTGAATGAGCAGTTCTTC. Residues: CASSAQLAGVNEQFF.

The chain combines TRBV12-5 with TRBJ2-7; D ambiguous. V was pared by 6 bases and J by 6 bases, with 12 bases between. The CDR3 runs 12 residues. Germline CDR1 and CDR2: LGHNT and FRNRAP. The DNA for the CDR3 is TGTGCTAGTGGACCCCCATTCGGCGAGCAGTACTTC. This sequence encodes CASGPPFGEQYF.